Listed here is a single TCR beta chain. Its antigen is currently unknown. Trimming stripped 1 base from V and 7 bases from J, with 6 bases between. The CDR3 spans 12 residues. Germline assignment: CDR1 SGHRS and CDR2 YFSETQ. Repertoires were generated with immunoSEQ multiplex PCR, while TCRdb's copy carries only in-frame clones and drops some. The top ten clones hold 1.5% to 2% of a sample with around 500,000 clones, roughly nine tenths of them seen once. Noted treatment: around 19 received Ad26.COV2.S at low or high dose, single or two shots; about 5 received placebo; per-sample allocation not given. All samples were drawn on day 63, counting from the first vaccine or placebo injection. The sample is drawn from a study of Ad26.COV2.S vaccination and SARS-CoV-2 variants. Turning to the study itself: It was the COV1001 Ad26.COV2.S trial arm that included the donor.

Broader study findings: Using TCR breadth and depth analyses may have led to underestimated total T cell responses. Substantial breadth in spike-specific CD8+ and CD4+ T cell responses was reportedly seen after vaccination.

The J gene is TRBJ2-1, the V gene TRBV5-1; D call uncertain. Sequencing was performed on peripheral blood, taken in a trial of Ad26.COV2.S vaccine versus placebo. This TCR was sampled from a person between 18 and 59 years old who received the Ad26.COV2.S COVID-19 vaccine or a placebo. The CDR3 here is CASSLQSNEQFF. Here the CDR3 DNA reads TGCGCCAGCAGCTTGCAGTCGAATGAGCAGTTCTTC.